A single sample gave rise to the 32 T cell receptor beta chains below, sequenced in a study of blood T cell repertoires in COVID-19 (dated by TCRdb to 2018 to 2020). Library generation was performed with the immunoSEQ multiplex PCR assay. TCRdb mirrors the immuneACCESS table, restricted to in-frame sequences. Some clones are absent from its copies; in checked studies, under half trace to an unresolved V gene, and the reason for the others is unknown. A total of over 250,000 clones appear in this sample, around nine tenths of them only once. The ten largest clones add up to over 2% of the sample. The sequencing sample was made of PBMCs or T cells enriched from blood (not recorded which). The source of these receptors is a woman aged 18-29 years who had recovered from COVID-19.

The V gene is TRBV13, the J gene TRBJ1-1, with no clear D. Germline V gene lookup returns CDR1 PRHDT and CDR2 FYEKMQ (reference sequence). Trimming removed 3 bases from V and 4 bases from J, with 6 bases in between. The CDR3 extends over 12 amino acids. CDR3 in DNA: TGTGCCAGCAGCTTTATGGCCACTGAAGCTTTCTTT. This translates into CASSFMATEAFF.

V usage is TRBV27 and J usage is TRBJ2-7; maybe TRBD1 (6 bases). The V gene's germline CDR1 is MNHEY and CDR2 SMNVEV (reference sequence). Between the trimmed V and J ends, which lost 5 bases and 3 bases, there was a span of 11 bases. The length of the CDR3 is 13 residues. CDR3 nucleotides: TGTGCCAGCAGTCGAAGGGGGTACTACGAGCAGTACTTC. The encoded protein is CASSRRGYYEQYF.

The gene calls are TRBV10-2 and TRBJ1-1, with 7 nucleotides matching TRBD1. Looked up from germline, CDR1 is WSHSY and CDR2 is SAAADI. The V gene end was trimmed by 4 bases and the J gene end by 4 bases; junction bases not matched to a gene: 3. This CDR3 comprises 13 residues. CDR3 nucleotide sequence: TGCGCCAGCAGTGGGACAGGTCCCACTGAAGCTTTCTTT. The encoded protein is CASSGTGPTEAFF.

J is TRBJ2-3 and V is TRBV30; 11 nucleotides line up with TRBD2. With 2 bases clipped from V and 0 bases from J, the junction kept 4 bases outside the gene matches. The CDR3 has 16 amino acids. Per germline, CDR1 GTSNPN and CDR2 SVGIG (reference sequence). CDR3 in DNA: TGTGCCTGGAGTCCAACTAGCGGGGGTAGCACAGATACGCAGTATTTT. This encodes CAWSPTSGGSTDTQYF.

The V gene is TRBV7-6, the J gene TRBJ2-7; D gene uncertain. Germline values: CDR1 SGHVS, CDR2 FNYEAQ. The CDR3 extends over 14 amino acids. Trimming removed 2 bases at V and 0 bases at J, with 8 bases between. This CDR3 reads CASSLTPSSYEQYF. As DNA, the CDR3 is TGTGCCAGCAGCTTAACGCCGAGCTCCTACGAGCAGTACTTC.

The genes are TRBV11-2 and TRBJ2-3, with D possibly being TRBD2 (5 bases). Germline V CDR1 and CDR2: SGHAT, FQNNGV. The CDR3 is made up of 14 amino acids. The V gene lost 6 bases and the J gene lost 6 bases, with 16 bases spanning the gap. The CDR3 protein is CASSYPGSGDTQYF. The CDR3 bases are TGTGCCAGCAGTTACCCGGGGTCTGGGGATACGCAGTATTTT.

V gene TRBV10-3 combines with J gene TRBJ1-1; a weak D match, TRBD1 (5 bases). The V gene's germline CDR1 is ENHRY and CDR2 SYGVKD. CDR3 length: 14 amino acids. Between the trimmed V and J ends, which lost 7 bases and 1 base, there was a span of 13 bases. Here the CDR3 reads CAIKGVPSNTEAFF. CDR3 DNA: TGTGCCATCAAAGGGGTCCCCTCGAACACTGAAGCTTTCTTT.

The J gene is TRBJ1-1, the V gene TRBV5-1; a possible D gene is TRBD1 (6 bases). CDR1 is SGHRS, CDR2 YFSETQ, per germline. The V gene lost 0 bases and the J gene lost 14 bases, with 14 bases spanning the gap. The CDR3 contains 12 residues. CDR3 residues: CASSLAGTFLFF. The CDR3, as DNA: TGCGCCAGCAGCTTGGCCGGGACATTCCTATTCTTT.

The chain is built from TRBV18 and TRBJ2-1, with TRBD1 matching 9 bases. J lost 6 bases, V lost 1 base, and 4 bases had no gene match. The CDR3 extends over 15 amino acids. Germline V gene sequence: CDR1 KGHSH, CDR2 LQKENI. The DNA for the CDR3 is TGTGCCAGCTCACCACTACAGGGGGCGAGCAATGAGCAGTTCTTC. Translation gives CASSPLQGASNEQFF.

J is TRBJ2-3 and V is TRBV29-1; the match to TRBD1 covers 10 bases. The V and J ends lost 7 bases and 3 bases, in that order; junction bases with no gene match: 4. Germline-derived CDR1 and CDR2 are SQVTM and ANQGSEA. This CDR3 is 13 amino acids long. The CDR3 DNA follows: TGCAGCGCCGGGACAGGGGTTACAGATACGCAGTATTTT. Translation: CSAGTGVTDTQYF.

The rearrangement links TRBV20-1 to TRBJ2-3, with 8 bases lining up with TRBD2. The CDR3 totals 17 residues. V lost 3 bases to trimming and J lost 6 bases; unmatched junction nucleotides: 17. Germline CDR1 DFQATT, CDR2 SNEGSKA (reference sequence). The CDR3, as DNA: TGCAGTGCTAGTACCAGCGGGGGCGCTCAGGGTGGGGATACGCAGTATTTT. Protein sequence: CSASTSGGAQGGDTQYF.

The chain carries TRBV10-3 and TRBJ2-1; 13 nucleotides agree with TRBD2. The V segment lost 2 bases and the J segment 8 bases; nucleotides outside the gene matches: 6. The CDR3 contains 16 residues. Per germline, CDR1 ENHRY and CDR2 SYGVKD. The CDR3 region is CAISETSGGVIDEQFF. DNA for the CDR3: TGTGCCATCAGTGAGACTAGCGGGGGGGTGATTGATGAGCAGTTCTTC.

This rearrangement joins TRBV9 to TRBJ2-1, with D maybe TRBD1 (5 bases). From germline, CDR1 is SGDLS and CDR2 YYNGEE. The CDR3 is 14 amino acids. V was cut by 0 bases and J by 3 bases, with 7 bases left in between. CDR3 sequence reads: CASSVGQSYNEQFF. Here the CDR3 DNA reads TGTGCCAGCAGCGTAGGACAGAGCTACAATGAGCAGTTCTTC.

The chain carries TRBV7-2 and TRBJ1-1; TRBD1 agrees at 7 bases. V lost 0 bases to trimming and J lost 0 bases; unmatched junction nucleotides: 1. This CDR3 spans 15 amino acids. Per the germline V gene, CDR1 is SGHTA and CDR2 is FQGNSA. As DNA, the CDR3 is TGTGCCAGCAGCTTAGCGGGGACAGTGAACACTGAAGCTTTCTTT. Translating it yields CASSLAGTVNTEAFF.

V usage is TRBV4-1 and J usage is TRBJ2-7, with 8 bases aligning to TRBD2. Germline loops: CDR1 MGHRA, CDR2 YSYEKL. The V gene end was trimmed by 0 bases and the J gene end by 0 bases; junction bases not matched to a gene: 7. CDR3 size: 17 residues. The CDR3 is CASSQDSGTAYSYEQYF. DNA of the CDR3: TGCGCCAGCAGCCAAGATAGCGGGACTGCCTACTCCTACGAGCAGTACTTC.

DNA for the CDR3: TGTGCCAGCAGCTTAGACCTGGGGACTAGCGGGAGGTATTACGAGCAGTACTTC. Translating it yields CASSLDLGTSGRYYEQYF. This chain joins TRBV11-3 and TRBJ2-7; 15 bases agree with TRBD2. V shed 0 bases and J 4 bases; nucleotides not matched to a gene: 7. This CDR3 region has 18 residues. CDR1 SGHNT and CDR2 YENEEA come from the germline V gene.

The chain joins TRBV10-1 to TRBJ1-1; no definite D call. This CDR3 comprises 13 residues. V was trimmed by 6 bases and J by 1 base, leaving 9 bases between them. Germline V gene lookup returns CDR1 WNHNN and CDR2 SYGVQD (reference sequence). The CDR3 region is CASSPTRNTEAFF. The CDR3 DNA sequence: TGCGCCAGCAGCCCGACAAGGAACACTGAAGCTTTCTTT.

V usage is TRBV5-1 and J usage is TRBJ1-6; 9 nucleotides line up with TRBD1. The CDR3 has 18 residues. CDR1 SGHRS and CDR2 YFSETQ come from the germline V gene. Germline trimming cut 4 bases from V and 5 bases from J; bases unmatched to any gene: 13. Here the CDR3 reads CASSRTGTGQLDNSPLHF. CDR3 nucleotide sequence: TGCGCCAGCAGCCGTACAGGGACAGGGCAGTTGGATAATTCACCCCTCCACTTT.

The chain employs TRBV30 and TRBJ2-1; TRBD2 agrees at 10 bases. The germline gives CDR1 GTSNPN, CDR2 SVGIG (reference sequence). The CDR3 sequence is 15 residues long. With V trimmed by 0 bases and J by 9 bases, 8 bases remained unmatched. The CDR3 reads CAWSVKGLAGAEQFF. The CDR3 DNA reads TGTGCCTGGAGTGTGAAGGGTCTAGCGGGAGCTGAGCAGTTCTTC.

This chain connects TRBV28 to TRBJ2-1; TRBD1 matches at 11 bases. The germline V gene has CDR1 MDHEN and CDR2 SYDVKM. This CDR3 is 16 amino acids long. Trimming at V came to 1 base and at J to 8 bases, leaving 7 bases not matched to a gene. The CDR3: CASSLYGQGAEDEQFF. The DNA for the CDR3 is TGTGCCAGCAGTTTATATGGACAGGGGGCGGAGGATGAGCAGTTCTTC.

Here the CDR3 DNA reads TGTGCCATCAGTGACCAGGTTTTCTATGGCTACACCTTC. Translation gives CAISDQVFYGYTF. The gene calls are TRBV10-3 and TRBJ1-2; D remains ambiguous. The CDR3 runs 13 residues. Germline assignment: CDR1 ENHRY and CDR2 SYGVKD. With 3 bases removed from V and 4 bases from J, the gap between germline ends came to 9 bases.

The CDR3: CASSHYSGGQETQYF. The CDR3 nucleotides are TGTGCCAGCAGCCACTATAGCGGGGGGCAAGAGACCCAGTACTTC. The rearrangement joins TRBV4-2 to TRBJ2-5, with TRBD2 identical over 10 bases. The CDR3 length is 15 residues. Trimming at V came to 3 bases and at J to 2 bases, leaving 3 bases not matched to a gene. CDR1 is LGHNA, CDR2 YNFKEQ, per germline.

The CDR3, as DNA: TGTGCCAGCAGTTTATCGCTGAAGGGGACAGATACGCAGTATTTT. It codes for CASSLSLKGTDTQYF. The chain employs TRBV27 and TRBJ2-3, with D perhaps TRBD1 (5 bases). V was trimmed by 0 bases and J by 3 bases, leaving 10 bases between them. The length of the CDR3 is 15 residues. Germline V CDR1 and CDR2: MNHEY, SMNVEV (reference sequence).

V is TRBV25-1 and J is TRBJ1-5, with 7 positions matching TRBD1. The CDR3 length is 14 residues. V shed 3 bases and J 6 bases; nucleotides not matched to a gene: 5. Germline V gene data show CDR1 as MGHDK and CDR2 as SYGVNS. CDR3 region: CASSEEGAGQPQHF. The CDR3 DNA is TGTGCCAGCAGTGAGGAGGGGGCAGGTCAGCCCCAGCATTTT.

This chain joins TRBV4-2 and TRBJ1-2, with D unclear. The germline CDR1 and CDR2 sequences are LGHNA and YNFKEQ. Trimming stripped 3 bases from V and 5 bases from J, with 16 bases between. The CDR3 totals 15 residues. In DNA, the CDR3 is TGTGCCAGCAGCCATGAGATCGGGTCGCTTTATGGCTACACCTTC. It codes for CASSHEIGSLYGYTF.

The V call is TRBV29-1, the J call TRBJ2-1; tentatively, D is TRBD1 (6 bases). Germline CDR1 and CDR2: SQVTM and ANQGSEA. CDR3 length: 15 residues. The germline V and J ends were trimmed by 0 bases and 6 bases, with 15 bases remaining between them. For the CDR3, the DNA is TGCAGCGTTGAAGACGGGCAGGGGTTTTCCAATGAGCAGTTCTTC. This gives the protein CSVEDGQGFSNEQFF.

V usage is TRBV28 and J usage is TRBJ2-7; a weak D match, TRBD1 (6 bases). The CDR3 contains 15 residues. CDR1 is MDHEN, CDR2 SYDVKM, per germline. V was trimmed by 5 bases and J by 6 bases, leaving 20 bases between them. The CDR3 region has the DNA TGTGCCAGCAGTCCAGACACAGGGCGGTTGGGCGAGCAGTACTTC. Translated: CASSPDTGRLGEQYF. The variable domain in full, completed from reference TRBV28 and TRBJ2-7, reads DVKVTQSSRYLVKRTGEKVFLECVQDMDHENMFWYRQDPGLGLRLIYFSYDVKMKEKGDIPEGYSVSREKKERFSLILESASTNQTSMYLCASSPDTGRLGEQYFGPGTRLTVT.

The rearrangement links TRBV18 to TRBJ2-7, with D hard to call. This CDR3 contains 13 residues. Germline assignment: CDR1 KGHSH and CDR2 LQKENI. V gave up 6 bases and J gave up 6 bases, with 15 bases separating them. In DNA form, the CDR3 reads TGTGCCAGCTCCCCCGGGTCCTTCGGCGAGCAGTACTTC. Translated, it gives CASSPGSFGEQYF. The complete variable domain, with remaining parts taken from reference TRBV18 and TRBJ2-7, reads NAGVMQNPRHLVRRRGQEARLRCSPMKGHSHVYWYRQLPEEGLKFMVYLQKENIIDESGMPKERFSAEFPKEGPSILRIQQVVRGDSAAYFCASSPGSFGEQYFGPGTRLTVT.

The gene calls are TRBV10-3 and TRBJ2-3; weak D call: TRBD2 (6 bases). CDR3 length: 14 residues. V lost 4 bases and J 1 base, leaving 9 bases between the germline ends. Germline lookup yields CDR1 ENHRY and CDR2 SYGVKD. CDR3 sequence (DNA): TGTGCCATCAGTGCGGGAGCACGCACAGATACGCAGTATTTT. This codes for CAISAGARTDTQYF.

J is TRBJ1-1 and V is TRBV7-7; tentative D call: TRBD1 (6 bases). CDR1 is SSHAT, CDR2 FNYEAQ, per germline (reference sequence). Trimming pared 1 base from V and 3 bases from J, leaving 15 bases between. The length of the CDR3 is 16 residues. DNA for the CDR3: TGTGCCAGCAGCTTAGTACAGGGAATTAAGGACACTGAAGCTTTCTTT. It yields the protein CASSLVQGIKDTEAFF.

The chain employs TRBV5-6 and TRBJ2-2, with a weak D call TRBD2 (5 bases). CDR3 length: 17 residues. V dropped 5 bases and J dropped 7 bases, with 24 bases sitting between them. CDR1 and CDR2 (germline): SGHDT, YYEEEE. CDR3 loop: CASSWGNLGVRGGELFF. DNA for the CDR3: TGTGCCAGCAGTTGGGGAAACCTCGGGGTTCGAGGCGGGGAGCTGTTTTTT. The full variable domain, its missing parts supplied by reference TRBV5-6 and TRBJ2-2, is DAGVTQSPTHLIKTRGQQVTLRCSPKSGHDTVSWYQQALGQGPQFIFQYYEEEERQRGNFPDRFSGHQFPNYSSELNVNALLLGDSALYLCASSWGNLGVRGGELFFGEGSRLTVL.

This clone was seen ten or more times. The chain is built from TRBV5-4 and TRBJ2-3; a weak D match, TRBD2 (7 bases). Per germline, CDR1 SGHNT and CDR2 YYREEE (reference sequence). Trimming shortened V by 4 bases and J by 0 bases, and 21 bases separated the two germline ends. This CDR3 contains 18 residues. The CDR3 loop is CASSTGGPSSPSTDTQYF. The CDR3 coding sequence is TGTGCCAGCAGCACCGGGGGGCCCTCTTCCCCTAGCACAGATACGCAGTATTTT.